This T cell receptor beta chain emerged from a study of shared clonotypes between healthy human individuals. Assay: immunoSEQ multiplex PCR; the TCRdb copy retains only in-frame clones and omits some. The repertoire consists of roughly 2,500,000 clones, with over 85% occurring once and the leading ten covering about 0.39%. CDR1 and CDR2 from the germline V gene are SGHNT and YYREEE (reference sequence). V lost 2 bases to trimming and J lost 2 bases; unmatched junction nucleotides: 10. This CDR3 region has 17 residues. The material sequenced was naive CD4+ T cells from PBMCs. Subset noted: CD45RA+ positively selected. This receptor was obtained from a young man in good health. Some clones in this sample may be carry-over from other donors' samples. The chain combines TRBV5-4 with TRBJ2-3; 8 nucleotides line up with TRBD1. CDR3 sequence reads: CASSFLAGGQPTDTQYF. The CDR3 region has the DNA TGTGCCAGCAGCTTCCTTGCAGGGGGCCAACCCACAGATACGCAGTATTTT.